This TCR beta chain originates from a study of preoperative IRX-2 immunotherapy in early breast cancer. The repertoire was sequenced with immunoSEQ multiplex PCR; TCRdb's copy has only in-frame clones and lacks some. This sample has approximately 100,000 clones, with more than 80% found just once. Germline CDR1 and CDR2: KGHSH and LQKENI. V lost 0 bases to trimming and J lost 4 bases; unmatched junction nucleotides: 1. This CDR3 has 15 residues. Documented treatment: preoperative locoregional IRX-2 cytokine immunotherapy. Preoperative locoregional IRX-2 cytokine immunotherapy was tested in the phase Ib source study.

Sequences were derived from tumor tissue, sampled after IRX-2 immunotherapy. This receptor was taken from a human donor with breast cancer. The V and J genes are TRBV18 and TRBJ2-1; TRBD1 agrees at 9 bases. The CDR3 region has the DNA TGTGCCAGCTCACCACCGGGACAGGGATACAATGAGCAGTTCTTC. Translating gives CASSPPGQGYNEQFF.